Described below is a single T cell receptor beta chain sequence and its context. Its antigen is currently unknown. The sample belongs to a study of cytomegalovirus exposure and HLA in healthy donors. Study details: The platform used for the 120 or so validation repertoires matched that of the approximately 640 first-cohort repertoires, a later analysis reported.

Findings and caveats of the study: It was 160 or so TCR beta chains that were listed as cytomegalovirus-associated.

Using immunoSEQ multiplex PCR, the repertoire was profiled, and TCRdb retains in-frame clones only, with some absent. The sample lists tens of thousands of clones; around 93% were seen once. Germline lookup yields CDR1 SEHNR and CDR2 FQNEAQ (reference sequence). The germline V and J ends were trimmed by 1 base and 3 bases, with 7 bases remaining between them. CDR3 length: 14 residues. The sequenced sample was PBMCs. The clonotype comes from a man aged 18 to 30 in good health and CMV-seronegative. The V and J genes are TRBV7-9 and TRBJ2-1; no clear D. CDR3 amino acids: CASSLDVSYNEQFF. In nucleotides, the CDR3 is TGTGCCAGCAGCTTAGACGTCAGCTACAATGAGCAGTTCTTC.